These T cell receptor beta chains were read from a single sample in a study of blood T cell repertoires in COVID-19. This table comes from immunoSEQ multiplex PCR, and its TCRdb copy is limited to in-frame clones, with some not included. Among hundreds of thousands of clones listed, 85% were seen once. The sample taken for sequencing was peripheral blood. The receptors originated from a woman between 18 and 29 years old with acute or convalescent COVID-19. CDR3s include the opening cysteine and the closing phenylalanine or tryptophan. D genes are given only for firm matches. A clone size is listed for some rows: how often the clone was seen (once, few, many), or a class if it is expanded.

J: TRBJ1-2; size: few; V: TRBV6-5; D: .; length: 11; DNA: TGTGCCAGCATGAGGGACTATGGCTACACCTTC; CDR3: CASMRDYGYTF
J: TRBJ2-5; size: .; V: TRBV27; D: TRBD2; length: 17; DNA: TGTGCCAGCAGTTCGGGACTAGCGGGGGCCCATCAAGAGACCCAGTACTTC; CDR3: CASSSGLAGAHQETQYF
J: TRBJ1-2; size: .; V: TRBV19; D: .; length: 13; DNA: TGTGCCAGTAGTACAGGGAGGGAAGATGGCTACACCTTC; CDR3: CASSTGREDGYTF
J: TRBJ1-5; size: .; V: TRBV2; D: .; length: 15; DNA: TGTGCCAGCAGTGAGACCCTTACGGGGAATCAGCCCCAGCATTTT; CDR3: CASSETLTGNQPQHF
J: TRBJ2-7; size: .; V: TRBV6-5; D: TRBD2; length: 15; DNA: TGTGCCAGGTCCCTTGGGGGGGGTGGTTCATACGAGCAGTACTTC; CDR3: CARSLGGGGSYEQYF
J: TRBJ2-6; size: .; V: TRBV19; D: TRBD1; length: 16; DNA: TGTGCCACTTGGGACAGGGCGGGCTCTGGGGCCAACGTCCTGACTTTC; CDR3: CATWDRAGSGANVLTF
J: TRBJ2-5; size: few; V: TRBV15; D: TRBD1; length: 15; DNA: TGTGCCACCAGCAGAGACCCTACAGGGGCGGAGACCCAGTACTTC; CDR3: CATSRDPTGAETQYF
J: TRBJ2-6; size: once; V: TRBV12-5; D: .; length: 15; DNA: TGTGCTAGTGGTTTGGTTAACTCTGGGGCCAACGTCCTGACTTTC; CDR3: CASGLVNSGANVLTF
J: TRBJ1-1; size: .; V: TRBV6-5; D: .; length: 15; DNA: TGTGCCAGCAGTTACGGAGGGGCGGTGAACACTGAAGCTTTCTTT; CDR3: CASSYGGAVNTEAFF
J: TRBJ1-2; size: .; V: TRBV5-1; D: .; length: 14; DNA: TGCGCCAGCAGCTTGAACGGGATGGACTATGGCTACACCTTC; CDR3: CASSLNGMDYGYTF
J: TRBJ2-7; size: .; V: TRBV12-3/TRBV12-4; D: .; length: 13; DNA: TGTGCCAGCAGTTTTTCCGTTACCTACGAGCAGTACTTC; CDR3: CASSFSVTYEQYF
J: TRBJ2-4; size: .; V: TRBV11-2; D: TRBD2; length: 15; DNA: TGTGCCAGCAGCCCGGGCGGGGGGACGGGGGACATTCAGTACTTC; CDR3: CASSPGGGTGDIQYF
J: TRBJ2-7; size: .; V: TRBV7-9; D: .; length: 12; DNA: TGTGCCAGCAGCCTTTCAGGTTACGAGCAGTACTTC; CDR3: CASSLSGYEQYF
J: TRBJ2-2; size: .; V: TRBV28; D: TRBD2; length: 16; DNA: TGTGCCAGCAGTTCCTTTGGCGGGAGGGCGACCGGGGAGCTGTTTTTT; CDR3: CASSSFGGRATGELFF
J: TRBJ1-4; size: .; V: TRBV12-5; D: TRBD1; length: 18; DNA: TGTGCTAGTGGTTCCCCCACAGGGGCCTTTCCAACCTATGAAAAACTGTTTTTT; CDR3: CASGSPTGAFPTYEKLFF
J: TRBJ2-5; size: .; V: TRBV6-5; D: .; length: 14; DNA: TGTGCCAGCAGTTTTGGACAGAATAGAGAGACCCAGTACTTC; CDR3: CASSFGQNRETQYF
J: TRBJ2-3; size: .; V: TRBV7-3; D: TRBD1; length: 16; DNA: TGTGCCAGCAGCTTAACGCGAGGACAGGGCCCAGATACGCAGTATTTT; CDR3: CASSLTRGQGPDTQYF
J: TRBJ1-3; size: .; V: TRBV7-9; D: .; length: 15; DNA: TGTGCCAGCAAGGACAGTACCAACTCTGGAAACACCATATATTTT; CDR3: CASKDSTNSGNTIYF
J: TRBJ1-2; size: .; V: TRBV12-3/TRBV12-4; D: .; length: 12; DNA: TGTGCCAGCAGCCTACCCTCCGGGGGCTACACCTTC; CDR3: CASSLPSGGYTF
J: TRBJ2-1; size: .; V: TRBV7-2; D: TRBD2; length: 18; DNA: TGTGCCAGCAGGTCGACTAGCGGGGGGACTAGCTCCTACAATGAGCAGTTCTTC; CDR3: CASRSTSGGTSSYNEQFF
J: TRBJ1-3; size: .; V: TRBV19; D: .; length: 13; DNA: TGTGCCAGTACTACGGCGGAAAGAAACACCATATATTTT; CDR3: CASTTAERNTIYF
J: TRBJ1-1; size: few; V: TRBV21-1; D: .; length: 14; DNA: TGTGCCAGCACCTGTACCTCCAGGAACACTGAAGCTTTCTTT; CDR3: CASTCTSRNTEAFF
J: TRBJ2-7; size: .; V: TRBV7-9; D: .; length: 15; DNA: TGTGCCAGCAGCCAGAGGGGGACGGCATCCTACGAGCAGTACTTC; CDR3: CASSQRGTASYEQYF
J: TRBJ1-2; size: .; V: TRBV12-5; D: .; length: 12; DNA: TGTGCTAGTGGTTTCGCGGGTGGTGGCTACACCTTC; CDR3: CASGFAGGGYTF
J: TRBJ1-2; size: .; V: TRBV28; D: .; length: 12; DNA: TGTGCCAGCAGTCCCGTCGGCTATGGCTACACCTTC; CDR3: CASSPVGYGYTF
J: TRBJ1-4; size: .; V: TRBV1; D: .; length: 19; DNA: TGCACCAGCAGCCAAGATGAGCGGTCGCGACCCCGAGTTAATGAAAAACTGTTTTTT; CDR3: CTSSQDERSRPRVNEKLFF
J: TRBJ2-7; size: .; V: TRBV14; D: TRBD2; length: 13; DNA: TGTGCCAGCAGCCACGGGAGGGTGGGCGAGCAGTACTTC; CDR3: CASSHGRVGEQYF
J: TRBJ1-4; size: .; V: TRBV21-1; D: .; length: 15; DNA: TGTGCCAGCAGCAAAAACGGGACTTCGTCTGAAAAACTGTTTTTT; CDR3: CASSKNGTSSEKLFF
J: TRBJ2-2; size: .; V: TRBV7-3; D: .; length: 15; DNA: TGTGCCAGCAGTCTCGGGACTCATGACACCGGGGAGCTGTTTTTT; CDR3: CASSLGTHDTGELFF
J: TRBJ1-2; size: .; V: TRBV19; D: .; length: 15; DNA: TGTGCCAGTAGTATAGGTTCAGGGCCCAACTATGGCTACACCTTC; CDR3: CASSIGSGPNYGYTF
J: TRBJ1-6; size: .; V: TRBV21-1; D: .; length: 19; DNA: TGTGCCAGCAGCAGCCGGGACAGGGGGCCCCTCTCCTATAATTCACCCCTCCACTTT; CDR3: CASSSRDRGPLSYNSPLHF
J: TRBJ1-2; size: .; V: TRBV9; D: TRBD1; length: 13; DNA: TGTGCCAGCAGCCTAACAGGGGGTAGTGGCTACACCTTC; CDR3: CASSLTGGSGYTF
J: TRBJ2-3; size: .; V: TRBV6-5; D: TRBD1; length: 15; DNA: TGTGCCAGCAGCGAGGACAGGGGGTCGACAGATACGCAGTATTTT; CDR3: CASSEDRGSTDTQYF
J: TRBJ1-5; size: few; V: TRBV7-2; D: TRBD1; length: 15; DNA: TGTGCCAGCAGGCGACAGGGGAGAGGGGATCAGCCCCAGCATTTT; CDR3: CASRRQGRGDQPQHF
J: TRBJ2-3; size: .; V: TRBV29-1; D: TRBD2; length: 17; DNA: TGCAGCTTGTTGACCGGATTAAGCGGGGGGGAGACAGATACGCAGTATTTT; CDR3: CSLLTGLSGGETDTQYF
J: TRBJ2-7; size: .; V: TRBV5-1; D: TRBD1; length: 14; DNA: TGCGCCAGCAGCACACCGGGACAGCGCTACGAGCAGTACTTC; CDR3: CASSTPGQRYEQYF
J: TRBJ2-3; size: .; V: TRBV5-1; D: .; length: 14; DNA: TGCGCCAGCAGCTTGGACAGGGTGACAGATACGCAGTATTTT; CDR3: CASSLDRVTDTQYF
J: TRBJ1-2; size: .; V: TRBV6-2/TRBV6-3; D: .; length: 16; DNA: TGTGCCAGCAGTCCCGTCGACAGCCTCGTTAACTATGGCTACACCTTC; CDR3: CASSPVDSLVNYGYTF
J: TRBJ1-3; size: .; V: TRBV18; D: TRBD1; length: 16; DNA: TGTGCCAGCTCACCCACCTCTACAGGGGGCGTGGACACCATATATTTT; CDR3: CASSPTSTGGVDTIYF
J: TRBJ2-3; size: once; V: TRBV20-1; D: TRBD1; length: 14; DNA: TGCAGTGCTAGTGGGACAGGGGTCCCGGATACGCAGTATTTT; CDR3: CSASGTGVPDTQYF
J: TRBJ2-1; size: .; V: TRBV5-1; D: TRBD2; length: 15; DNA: TGCGCCAGCAGCGGCTCAGCGGGAGAATTGAATGAGCAGTTCTTC; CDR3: CASSGSAGELNEQFF